Each of the 2 T cell receptor beta chains below was sequenced from the same sample in a study of T cells in Graves' hyperthyroidism and ophthalmopathy. RNA transcripts provided the source from which TCR beta CDR3 regions were amplified. HTBI primers drove first-round RT-PCR of the TCR CDR3. TCRdb re-called the multiplex PCR reads through MiXCR, storing one row per CDR3 protein. The data show almost 350,000 distinct CDR3 sequences, approximately 18% seen once. Sequenced material: blood. Receptors originate from a woman between 35 and 50 years old with Graves' ophthalmopathy.

There are many counts of this clonotype. This chain connects TRBV29-1 to TRBJ2-2; 7 bases are shared with TRBD1. CDR1 is SQVTM, CDR2 ANQGSEA, per germline. The trim removed 7 bases at V and 3 bases at J, leaving 8 bases unmatched. CDR3 length equals 14 residues. The CDR3 nucleotides read TGCAGCGCCGAGCACAGGGGCTACACCGGGGAGCTGTTTTTT. Amino acids: CSAEHRGYTGELFF.

This clonotype was seen more than once but under ten times. Relative to the germline gene, one junction end is altered; a read error may explain this. The CDR3 loop is CSAPTPGFHGYNF. The CDR3 bases are TGCAGTGCGCCGACTCCAGGGTTTCATGGCTACAACTTC. The chain is built from TRBV20-1 and TRBJ1-2; D might be TRBD1 (5 bases). The CDR3 loop spans 13 amino acids. CDR1 DFQATT and CDR2 SNEGSKA come from the germline V gene (reference sequence).